A single sample gave rise to the 32 T cell receptor beta chains below, sequenced in a study of Graves' ophthalmopathy and Graves' hyperthyroidism. The study amplified TCR beta CDR3 regions using RNA transcripts. The workflow started with a first-round RT-PCR run with HTBI primers and then moved on to a second-round multiplex PCR. TCRdb re-called the multiplex PCR reads with MiXCR, one entry per CDR3 protein. The profile shows over a million distinct CDR3 sequences, about two fifths of them singletons. Sequenced: peripheral blood or thyroid tissue (not recorded which). These receptors came from an adult man with Graves' hyperthyroidism.

This clonotype was seen at least ten times. The gene calls are TRBV10-3 and TRBJ2-6, with TRBD2 matching 10 bases. Trimming removed 0 bases from V and 0 bases from J; junction bases left unmatched: 8. Germline loops: CDR1 ENHRY, CDR2 SYGVKD. The CDR3 consists of 20 residues. The CDR3 nucleotides are TGTGCCATCAGTGAGTCCGCTAGCGGGGGAAGATACTCTGGGGCCAACGTCCTGACTTTC. Translated: CAISESASGGRYSGANVLTF.

Points on this clonotype: In this CDR3 the conserved last residue, phenylalanine or tryptophan, is missing, so a read error is likely. The rearrangement uses TRBV5-1 and TRBJ1-2; 10 nucleotides match TRBD1. In germline, CDR1 is SGHRS, CDR2 YFSETQ. Trimming took 4 bases from V and 6 from J; bases not matched to a gene: 9. The CDR3 runs 15 residues. This chain's CDR3 is CASSAGTGVSNGYTV. CDR3 bases: TGCGCCAGCAGCGCAGGGACAGGGGTTTCGAATGGCTACACCGTC.

This sequence joins TRBV12-3 or TRBV12-4 and TRBJ1-5, with 10 bases aligning to TRBD1. This CDR3 has 15 amino acids. The V gene end was trimmed by 0 bases and the J gene end by 7 bases; junction bases not matched to a gene: 3. The CDR3 region has the DNA TGTGCCAGCAGTTTAGCTGGACAGGGGGGGCAGCCCCAGCATTTT. Translating gives CASSLAGQGGQPQHF.

V usage is TRBV2 and J usage is TRBJ2-7; D possibly corresponds to TRBD2 (7 bases). V was trimmed by 5 bases and J by 3 bases, leaving 20 bases between them. The germline CDR1 and CDR2 sequences are SNHLY and FYNNEI. The CDR3 has 16 residues. The CDR3 is CASSLSGEGGNYEQYF. In DNA, the CDR3 is TGTGCCAGCAGTCTCTCCGGGGAGGGGGGGAACTACGAGCAGTACTTC.

J is TRBJ2-7 and V is TRBV6-2 or TRBV6-3, with D perhaps TRBD2 (5 bases). With 6 bases removed from V and 6 bases from J, the gap between germline ends came to 12 bases. There are 12 residues in the CDR3. Germline lookup yields CDR1 MNHEY and CDR2 SVGEGT. The DNA of the CDR3 is TGTGCCAGCAGCGCGGGTACGCCCGAGCAGTACTTC. Amino acid sequence: CASSAGTPEQYF.

A single count supports this clonotype. Being one base from a much bigger clone, this may be a read error. This chain uses TRBV29-1 with TRBJ2-7; D unclear. Germline V gene lookup returns CDR1 SQVTM and CDR2 ANQGSEA. The CDR3 contains 13 residues. Trimming shortened V by 2 bases and J by 0 bases, and 8 bases separated the two germline ends. CDR3 DNA sequence: TGCAGCGTTGAAATAGGGCCCTCCTACGAGCAGTACTTC. Amino acid sequence: CSVEIGPSYEQYF.

This chain joins TRBV5-1 and TRBJ1-2, with 9 bases identical to TRBD1. The V gene end was trimmed by 4 bases and the J gene end by 6 bases; junction bases not matched to a gene: 13. The CDR3 is made up of 16 amino acids. Per the germline V gene, CDR1 is SGHRS and CDR2 is YFSETQ. Here the CDR3 reads CASSNGQGIMRDGYTF. CDR3 sequence (DNA): TGCGCCAGCAGCAATGGACAGGGGATTATGCGCGATGGCTACACCTTC.

This rearrangement joins TRBV6-8 to TRBJ2-7; D is possibly TRBD1 or TRBD2 (5 bases each). From germline, CDR1 is MNHGY and CDR2 SAAAGT. Trimming cost V 2 bases and J 4 bases, with 18 bases left between them. The CDR3 has 16 amino acids. The CDR3 DNA is TGTGCCAGCAGTTACCCGTACCGGGACGGACTTTACGAGCAGTACTTC. Its translation: CASSYPYRDGLYEQYF.

V gene TRBV6-5 combines with J gene TRBJ1-1; no reliable D call. This CDR3 region has 12 residues. Germline V gene lookup returns CDR1 MNHEY and CDR2 SVGAGI. V was clipped by 0 bases and J by 8 bases, with 7 bases between them. Written as DNA, the CDR3 is TGTGCCAGCAGTTACTCGAGAGGGGAAGCTTTCTTT. Translating gives CASSYSRGEAFF.

The rearrangement links TRBV20-1 to TRBJ1-2, with 9 nucleotides matching TRBD1. Germline V gives CDR1 DFQATT, CDR2 SNEGSKA (reference sequence). J lost 6 bases, V lost 5 bases, and 10 bases had no gene match. The CDR3 loop spans 14 amino acids. CDR3 sequence reads: CSASRPGQGDGYTF. In DNA form, the CDR3 reads TGCAGTGCTTCTAGGCCGGGACAGGGCGATGGCTACACCTTC.

This clonotype was counted ten times or more. This chain links TRBV12-3 or TRBV12-4 with TRBJ1-6; D call uncertain. The V end lost 6 bases, the J end lost 9 bases, and 9 bases lay between the germline ends. This CDR3 has 12 amino acids. This chain's CDR3 is CASSTVGSPLHF. CDR3 nucleotide sequence: TGTGCCAGCAGCACGGTCGGTTCACCCCTCCACTTT.

This clonotype has a count of ten or more. The chain joins TRBV4-3 to TRBJ2-7, with D perhaps TRBD2 (6 bases). This CDR3 is 16 amino acids long. Trimming removed 1 base at V and 0 bases at J, with 13 bases between. Per the germline V gene, CDR1 is LGHNA and CDR2 is YSLEER. The CDR3 DNA follows: TGCGCCAGCAGCCAAGCCGGGAGCGAAAGCTCCTACGAGCAGTACTTC. Encoded protein: CASSQAGSESSYEQYF.

The sample holds many counts of this clonotype. The V and J genes are TRBV5-1 and TRBJ1-4; a possible D gene is TRBD1 (6 bases). V gave up 3 bases and J gave up 11 bases, with 11 bases separating them. Germline V gene lookup returns CDR1 SGHRS and CDR2 YFSETQ. This CDR3 region has 12 residues. The CDR3 region has the DNA TGCGCCAGCAGCTCCGACAGGCGGAAACTGTTTTTT. It encodes CASSSDRRKLFF.

The rearrangement joins TRBV6-6 to TRBJ1-1; TRBD1 aligns across 9 bases. The V gene end was trimmed by 0 bases and the J gene end by 4 bases; junction bases not matched to a gene: 9. CDR3 length: 17 amino acids. CDR1 MNHNY and CDR2 SVGAGI come from the germline V gene (reference sequence). The CDR3 region is CASSYSGTGSLGTEAFF. CDR3 bases: TGTGCCAGCAGTTACTCCGGGACAGGGAGCCTTGGCACTGAAGCTTTCTTT.

This chain connects TRBV7-2 to TRBJ2-7; D is unresolved. The CDR3 totals 14 residues. With 5 bases removed from V and 0 bases from J, the gap between germline ends came to 11 bases. The germline CDR1 and CDR2 sequences are SGHTA and FQGNSA. CDR3 coding DNA: TGTGCCAGCAGCCGGATCGGGCTCTCCTACGAGCAGTACTTC. Its protein product is CASSRIGLSYEQYF.

This clonotype showed up just once. This chain links TRBV5-4 with TRBJ2-5; the D call may be TRBD1 or TRBD2 (7 bases each). The CDR3 loop spans 15 amino acids. Deletions cut 5 bases from V and 7 bases from J, with 21 bases between. CDR1 and CDR2 (germline): SGHNT, YYREEE (reference sequence). CDR3 sequence reads: CASSRQGGAIGTQYF. The DNA for the CDR3 is TGTGCCAGCAGTCGGCAGGGGGGGGCGATAGGGACCCAGTACTTC.

The rearrangement links TRBV5-4 to TRBJ2-7; maybe TRBD1 (5 bases). The germline V and J ends were trimmed by 5 bases and 1 base, with 7 bases remaining between them. The germline V gene encodes CDR1 SGHNT and CDR2 YYREEE (reference sequence). This CDR3 has 12 amino acids. CDR3 DNA: TGTGCCAGCAGACAGGTGTCCTACGAGCAGTACTTC. Translation gives CASRQVSYEQYF.

The chain employs TRBV7-9 and TRBJ2-6, with no clear D. Per germline, CDR1 SEHNR and CDR2 FQNEAQ (reference sequence). V was shortened by 3 bases and J by 0 bases, with 18 bases between the two germline ends. There are 19 residues in the CDR3. CDR3 amino acids: CASSLVWPPADSGANVLTF. CDR3 nucleotide sequence: TGTGCCAGCAGCTTGGTGTGGCCGCCGGCGGACTCTGGGGCCAACGTCCTGACTTTC.

V gene TRBV7-3 combines with J gene TRBJ2-5; the D gene is possibly TRBD1 (6 bases). The CDR3 loop spans 11 amino acids. Germline V gene sequence: CDR1 SGHTA, CDR2 FQGTGA. Trimming cost V 5 bases and J 7 bases, with 8 bases left between them. CDR3 residues: CASSLQGTQYF. CDR3 coding DNA: TGTGCCAGCAGCCTACAGGGGACCCAGTACTTC.

This clonotype was detected ten times or more. The chain couples TRBV10-3 to TRBJ2-2, with D maybe TRBD2 (6 bases). The CDR3 is made up of 15 amino acids. V was trimmed by 1 base and J by 0 bases, leaving 6 bases between them. The germline CDR1 and CDR2 sequences are ENHRY and SYGVKD. In DNA form, the CDR3 reads TGTGCCATCAGTGAGTGGGGGGCGAACACCGGGGAGCTGTTTTTT. This translates into CAISEWGANTGELFF.

This rearrangement joins TRBV28 to TRBJ2-5, with TRBD2 matching 14 bases. The CDR3 consists of 17 residues. The junction had 10 bases not matched to a gene; V was cut back by 6 bases and J by 4 bases. Germline values: CDR1 MDHEN, CDR2 SYDVKM. Written as DNA, the CDR3 is TGTGCCAGCAGAGACCAGGGACTAGCGGGAGTCAGAGAGACCCAGTACTTC. Translation: CASRDQGLAGVRETQYF.

This clonotype was picked up a small number of times. This chain uses TRBV9 with TRBJ2-5; no firm D call. V shed 4 bases and J shed 5 bases, with 12 bases lying between them. This CDR3 has 13 amino acids. Germline V gene lookup returns CDR1 SGDLS and CDR2 YYNGEE. For the CDR3, the DNA is TGTGCCAGCAGCCCGGCCCCCGTGGAGACCCAGTACTTC. Protein sequence: CASSPAPVETQYF. Full variable domain (remainder filled in from reference TRBV9 and TRBJ2-5): DSGVTQTPKHLITATGQRVTLRCSPRSGDLSVYWYQQSLDQGLQFLIQYYNGEERAKGNILERFSAQQFPDLHSELNLSSLELGDSALYFCASSPAPVETQYFGPGTRLLVL.

The table lists this clonotype with many counts. The rearrangement uses TRBV19 and TRBJ1-1, with D uncertain. Looked up from germline, CDR1 is LNHDA and CDR2 is SQIVND (reference sequence). V was shortened by 1 base and J by 5 bases, with 11 bases between the two germline ends. This CDR3 region has 14 residues. The CDR3 region has the DNA TGTGCCAGTAGTATAGGCGAACAAGGGACTGAAGCTTTCTTT. Protein sequence: CASSIGEQGTEAFF.

This clonotype has at least ten counts. The V call is TRBV20-1, the J call TRBJ2-5; D is undetermined. This CDR3 contains 14 residues. V dropped 1 base and J dropped 4 bases, with 13 bases sitting between them. Germline V gene sequence: CDR1 DFQATT, CDR2 SNEGSKA (reference sequence). Written as DNA, the CDR3 is TGCAGTGCTAGAGGGGAAAGGGTACCAGAGACCCAGTACTTC. The encoded protein is CSARGERVPETQYF.

The V gene is TRBV5-1, the J gene TRBJ2-7; D might be TRBD1 or TRBD2, each matching 5 bases. The CDR3 is 15 residues long. Germline V gene sequence: CDR1 SGHRS, CDR2 YFSETQ. Trimming took off 3 bases at V and 0 bases at J, with 13 bases between the two ends. CDR3 nucleotide sequence: TGCGCCAGCAGCTGCAGGGACCGGAGCTCCTACGAGCAGTACTTC. It is translated as CASSCRDRSSYEQYF.

The gene calls are TRBV19 and TRBJ2-1; the match to TRBD2 covers 8 bases. The CDR3 length is 12 residues. The J segment lost 5 bases and the V segment lost 10 bases, leaving 4 bases of the junction unmatched. Germline V lookup: CDR1 LNHDA, CDR2 SQIVND (reference sequence). The CDR3: CATGLVNNEQFF. The CDR3 coding sequence is TGTGCCACGGGACTAGTGAACAATGAGCAGTTCTTC.

The chain couples TRBV12-3 or TRBV12-4 to TRBJ2-7, with TRBD1 identical over 10 bases. The CDR3 is made up of 12 amino acids. The trim removed 9 bases at V and 3 bases at J, leaving 2 bases unmatched. The chain's CDR3 is CARGQGYYEQYF. The CDR3, as DNA: TGTGCCAGGGGACAGGGGTACTACGAGCAGTACTTC.

Written as DNA, the CDR3 is TGTGCCAGCAGCCTAGAGGGATACACAGATACGCAGTATTTT. It translates to CASSLEGYTDTQYF. The J gene is TRBJ2-3, the V gene TRBV7-8; tentatively, D is TRBD2 (5 bases). Between the trimmed V and J ends, which lost 5 bases and 2 bases, there was a span of 11 bases. Germline V gene data show CDR1 as SGHVS and CDR2 as FQNEAQ. CDR3 length: 14 residues.

This clonotype has a count of ten or more. The chain links TRBV29-1 to TRBJ1-2; D is undetermined. V dropped 7 bases and J dropped 2 bases, with 23 bases sitting between them. The CDR3 is 16 residues long. Germline values: CDR1 SQVTM, CDR2 ANQGSEA. For the CDR3, the DNA is TGCAGCGCCGATTCACCGCCTAGGTGGGGAAACTATGGCTACACCTTC. As protein: CSADSPPRWGNYGYTF.

This chain uses TRBV7-9 with TRBJ2-2; unclear D gene. V was cut by 2 bases and J by 8 bases, with 18 bases left in between. CDR3 length: 16 residues. The germline V gene encodes CDR1 SEHNR and CDR2 FQNEAQ (reference sequence). The CDR3 nucleotides read TGTGCCAGCAGCTTATCCAGTACGGTACCAGCGGGGGAGCTGTTTTTT. Its protein is CASSLSSTVPAGELFF.

This clonotype was recorded a few times. The V call is TRBV9, the J call TRBJ2-2; tentative D call: TRBD1 (6 bases). The CDR3 is 15 residues long. Trimming removed 3 bases at V and 0 bases at J, with 9 bases between. Germline V CDR1 and CDR2: SGDLS, YYNGEE. The CDR3 loop is CASSAGHPNTGELFF. In DNA form, the CDR3 reads TGTGCCAGCAGCGCGGGACACCCGAACACCGGGGAGCTGTTTTTT.

This clonotype was detected only a few times. The chain has TRBV19 and TRBJ1-1; D is unclear. The CDR3 loop spans 16 amino acids. CDR1 is LNHDA, CDR2 SQIVND, per germline (reference sequence). Deletions cut 10 bases from V and 0 bases from J, with 21 bases between. The CDR3 loop reads CATSIDFSLMNTEAFF. The CDR3 DNA reads as TGTGCCACCTCAATTGATTTCAGTCTTATGAACACTGAAGCTTTCTTT.